The rows below give T cell receptor beta chains drawn from one sample of a study of identical twins. TCRdb reprocessed the 5' RACE reads via MiXCR and lists one record per CDR3 protein. The table has about 1.7 million distinct CDR3 sequences, around 33% seen once; the top ten hold roughly 0.3%. Sequenced sample: cord blood. Source of these receptors: a newborn girl in good health. CDR3s include the opening cysteine and the closing phenylalanine or tryptophan. A D gene is named only where the DNA matches it firmly. A clone size is listed for some rows: how often the clone was seen (once, few, many), or a class if it is expanded.

j_call v_call clone_size d_call cdr3_nt cdr3_aa
TRBJ2-1 TRBV12-3/TRBV12-4 few . TGTGCCAGCAGTTTGTTACAGCTAGCTACCCCTTCCAATGAGCAGTTCTTC CASSLLQLATPSNEQFF
TRBJ2-1 TRBV6-1 . TRBD2 TGTGCCAGCAGTGGAGAGGCGGGAGCTTACAATGAGCAGTTCTTC CASSGEAGAYNEQFF
TRBJ2-3 TRBV4-1 many TRBD2 TGCGCCAGCAGCCGAGCGGGGGTTAGCACAGATACGCAGTATTTT CASSRAGVSTDTQYF
TRBJ2-7 TRBV3-1 . TRBD1 TGTGCCAGCAGCCAAGTTAGGGGGCGGAACGAGCAGTACTTC CASSQVRGRNEQYF
TRBJ2-1 TRBV13 . TRBD2 TGTGCCAGCAGCATTCTCTATAGCGGGGGCCAGAACAATGAGCAGTTCTTC CASSILYSGGQNNEQFF
TRBJ2-3 TRBV20-1 . TRBD2 TGCAGTGCTAGTTCTAGCGGGGGGACAGATACGCAGTATTTT CSASSSGGTDTQYF
TRBJ1-2 TRBV27 few TRBD1 TGTGCCAGCGGGGGGGGGACAGTTAACTATGGCTACACCTTC CASGGGTVNYGYTF
TRBJ2-7 TRBV24-1 few TRBD2 TGTGCCACCAGTCGACTAGCGGGTTCGTACAATGAGCAGTACTTC CATSRLAGSYNEQYF
TRBJ2-7 TRBV3-1 few TRBD1 TGTGCCAGCAGCCAAGTCAGCAGGGGGCTCTCCTACGAGCAGTACTTC CASSQVSRGLSYEQYF
TRBJ2-2 TRBV20-1 few TRBD2 TGCAGTGCCCCGAACCCGACTAGCGGCTACACCGGGGAGCTGTTTTTT CSAPNPTSGYTGELFF
TRBJ2-3 TRBV6-4 few TRBD2 TGTGCCAGCAGTGGCGGACTAGGAGGGGTGTATACGCAGTATTTT CASSGGLGGVYTQYF
TRBJ1-5 TRBV27 few . TGTGCCAGCAGTCCCCTCTGGGGGTGGCAGCCCCAGCATTTT CASSPLWGWQPQHF
TRBJ2-7 TRBV4-2 . TRBD2 TGTGCCAGCAGCCATAAATGGGGCGGGGGGGACTCCTACGAGCAGTACTTC CASSHKWGGGDSYEQYF
TRBJ1-1 TRBV6-1 . . TGTGCCAGCAGTGAAAACCTTGGGAACACTGAAGCTTTCTTT CASSENLGNTEAFF
TRBJ2-7 TRBV20-1 . TRBD2 TGCAGTGCTAGAGACCACCGGCGGGTAGCGGGAGCCCTACATTTGGGTGAGCAGTACTTC CSARDHRRVAGALHLGEQYF
TRBJ1-1 TRBV25-1 . . TGTGCCAGCAGTGCTCAAGGGCAGTCACCCCGTGGGGCTTTCTTT CASSAQGQSPRGAFF
TRBJ2-7 TRBV29-1 few TRBD1 TGCAGCGTGAGGGTGGGACAGGGGTACGAGCAGTACTTC CSVRVGQGYEQYF
TRBJ1-3 TRBV13 once . TGTGCCAGCCGCTGGGGGGGAAACACCATATATTTT CASRWGGNTIYF
TRBJ2-3 TRBV10-3 . TRBD2 TGTGCAATCAGTGGGATGGGACTAGGTTTAGATACGCAGTATTTT CAISGMGLGLDTQYF
TRBJ2-7 TRBV10-3 many TRBD1 TGTGCCATCAGGGGGACAGCGATCTACGAGCAGTACTTC CAIRGTAIYEQYF
TRBJ2-2 TRBV20-1 few . TGCAGTGCTGTCCCGGGGGCTCTCTACACCGGGGAGCTGTTTTTT CSAVPGALYTGELFF
TRBJ2-7 TRBV27 few . TGTGCCAGCAGTTTAAAGGGTAGCACCTACGAGCAGTACTTC CASSLKGSTYEQYF
TRBJ2-5 TRBV20-1 . . TGCAGTGTTAGCCAGGGAAGGCAAGAGACCCAGTACTTC CSVSQGRQETQYF
TRBJ1-6 TRBV12-3/TRBV12-4 many TRBD1 TGTGCCAGCAGTCCTCGACAGGGCAACAATTCACCCCTCCACTTT CASSPRQGNNSPLHF
TRBJ1-2 TRBV27 . . TGTGCCAGCAGAGCAACAGATAACTATGGCTACACCTTC CASRATDNYGYTF
TRBJ2-7 TRBV5-1 few . TGCGCCAGCAGCATGGACTTTTACGAGCAGTACTTC CASSMDFYEQYF
TRBJ2-3 TRBV7-2 . . TGTGCCAGCAGCTCGGAGGGGCTGGGAACGCAGTATTTT CASSSEGLGTQYF
TRBJ2-6 TRBV20-1 . . TGCAGTGGGGGCTCTGGGGCCAACGTCCTGACTTTC CSGGSGANVLTF
TRBJ2-1 TRBV7-9 . TRBD2 TGTGCCAGCCTTTTGGCTAGCGGCGACAATGGGCAGTTCTTC CASLLASGDNGQFF
TRBJ1-4 TRBV12-3/TRBV12-4 once . TGTGCCAGCAGCCGGGTGGGTGGGAATGAAAAACTGTTTTTT CASSRVGGNEKLFF
TRBJ1-2 TRBV12-3/TRBV12-4 . TRBD1 TGTGCCAGCAGAACGGGACAGGGTAACTATGGCTGCACCTTC CASRTGQGNYGCTF
TRBJ2-1 TRBV7-2 . TRBD2 TGTGCCAGCAGCTTGGGGACTAGTCTGGGTGAGCAGTTCTTC CASSLGTSLGEQFF
TRBJ2-7 TRBV28 few TRBD1 TGTGCCAGCAGTTTACCAACAGGGGGCCGAGACGAGCAGTACTTC CASSLPTGGRDEQYF
TRBJ2-1 TRBV21-1 . . TGTGCCAGCAGCAAACAGGGCGGGGGGGCCAATGAGCAGTTCTTC CASSKQGGGANEQFF
TRBJ2-7 TRBV28 few . TGTGCCAGCAGTGATGCGGGCGGGACAATCTCCTACGAGCAGTACTTC CASSDAGGTISYEQYF
TRBJ1-1 TRBV12-3/TRBV12-4 . . TGTGCCAGCGGATTCACAGTGAACACTGAAGCTTTCTTT CASGFTVNTEAFF
TRBJ2-1 TRBV14 many . TGTGCCAGCAGCCTCTTGGATAAGCAGTTCTTC CASSLLDKQFF
TRBJ2-1 TRBV12-3/TRBV12-4 . . TGTGCCAGCACCGCCGGGCGGGTAAATGAGCAGTTCTTC CASTAGRVNEQFF
TRBJ2-1 TRBV20-1 . . TGCAGTGCTACAAACAGAAATCTCAATGAGCAGTTCTTC CSATNRNLNEQFF
TRBJ2-1 TRBV20-1 few . TGCAGTGCTAGGACTAGTACCAATGAGCAGTTCTTC CSARTSTNEQFF
TRBJ2-2 TRBV12-3/TRBV12-4 few . TGTGCCAGCAGTTTCAGTGGCGTTCACACCGGGGAGCTGTTTTTT CASSFSGVHTGELFF
TRBJ2-2 TRBV28 . TRBD2 TGTGCCAGCAGCCCGGGACTAGCTTCTCCTCACACCGGGGAGCTGTTTTTT CASSPGLASPHTGELFF
TRBJ1-1 TRBV3-1 . . TGTGCCAGCAGCCCCAGTTACCGGGGTCCATATGAAGCTTTCTTT CASSPSYRGPYEAFF
TRBJ2-3 TRBV29-1 many TRBD2 TGCAGCGTTGATGGCGGGACTACGACAGATACGCAGTATTTT CSVDGGTTTDTQYF
TRBJ2-7 TRBV7-6 . TRBD2 TGTGCCAGCAGCTTAGCGGGAGGGCCTTCCTACAATGAGCAGTACTTC CASSLAGGPSYNEQYF
TRBJ2-1 TRBV6-1 . TRBD2 TGTGCCAGCAGCCGACGGACTAGCGGGGAACACAGTGAGCAGTTCTTC CASSRRTSGEHSEQFF
TRBJ2-7 TRBV24-1 few TRBD2 TGTGCCACCAGTGATTTCAGCGGGAGTCGAAATGAGCAGTACTTC CATSDFSGSRNEQYF
TRBJ2-7 TRBV20-1 once TRBD2 TGCAGTGCTAGAGTTAACAAGCGGGGGGAGACCTACGAGCAGTACTTC CSARVNKRGETYEQYF
TRBJ2-7 TRBV11-2 . . TGTGCCAGCAGCTTATGGCGGGCAGCTTCCTACGAGCAGTACTTC CASSLWRAASYEQYF
TRBJ2-1 TRBV3-1 few . TGTGCCAGCAGCCAAAGAGGCCCGGGACTCGCCAATGAGCAGTTCTTC CASSQRGPGLANEQFF